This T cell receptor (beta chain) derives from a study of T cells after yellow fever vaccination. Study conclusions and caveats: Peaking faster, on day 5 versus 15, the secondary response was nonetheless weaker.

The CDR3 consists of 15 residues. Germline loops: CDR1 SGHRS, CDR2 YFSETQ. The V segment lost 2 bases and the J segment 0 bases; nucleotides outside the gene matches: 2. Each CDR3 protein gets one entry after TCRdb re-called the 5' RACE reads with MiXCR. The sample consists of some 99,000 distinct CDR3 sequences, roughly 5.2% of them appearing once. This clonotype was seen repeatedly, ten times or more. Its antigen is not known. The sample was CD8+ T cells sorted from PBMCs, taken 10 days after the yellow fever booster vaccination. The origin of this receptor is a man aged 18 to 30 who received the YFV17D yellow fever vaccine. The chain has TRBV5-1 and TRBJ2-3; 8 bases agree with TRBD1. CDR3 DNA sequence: TGCGCCAGCAGCTTCCAGGGGGCCAGCACAGATACGCAGTATTTT. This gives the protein CASSFQGASTDTQYF.